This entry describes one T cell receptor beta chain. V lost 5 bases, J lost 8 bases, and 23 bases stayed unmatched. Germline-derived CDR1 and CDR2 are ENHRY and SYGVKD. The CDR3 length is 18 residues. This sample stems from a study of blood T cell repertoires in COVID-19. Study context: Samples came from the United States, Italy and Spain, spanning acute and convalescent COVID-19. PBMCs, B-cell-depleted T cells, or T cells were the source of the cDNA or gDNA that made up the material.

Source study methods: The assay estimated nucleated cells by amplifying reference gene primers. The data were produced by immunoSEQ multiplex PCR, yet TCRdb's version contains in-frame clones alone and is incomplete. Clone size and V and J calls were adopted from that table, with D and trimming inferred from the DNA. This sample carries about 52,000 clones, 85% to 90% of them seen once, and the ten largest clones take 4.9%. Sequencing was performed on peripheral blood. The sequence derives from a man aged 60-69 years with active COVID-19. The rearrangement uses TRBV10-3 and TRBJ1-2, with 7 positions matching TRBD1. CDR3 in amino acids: CAISRKGNPGQLPQGYTF. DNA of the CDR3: TGTGCCATCAGTCGTAAGGGGAATCCGGGACAGCTACCTCAGGGCTACACCTTC.